This passage covers 15 T cell receptor beta chains from one sample sequenced in a study of cytomegalovirus exposure and HLA in healthy donors. The primer mix had 60 Vbeta and 13 Jbeta primers. The method was immunoSEQ multiplex PCR; TCRdb's version includes in-frame clones alone and lacks a portion of them. Altogether just over 70,000 clones are present, 74% being singletons, with the ten largest covering over 10%. Material for sequencing was PBMCs. The receptor source for this set is a human donor in good health.

Only one count was recorded for this clone. The rearrangement links TRBV6-4 to TRBJ1-2; D is uncertain. Trimming took off 2 bases at V and 7 bases at J, with 5 bases between the two ends. The germline gives CDR1 MRHNA, CDR2 SNTAGT. The CDR3 extends over 11 amino acids. DNA of the CDR3: TGTGCCAGCAGTGACGCGCGTGGCTACACCTTC. Its protein product is CASSDARGYTF.

For this clone: Its ends do not fully match the called genes, so a read error is possible. The CDR3 protein is CASSETGLSNQPQHF. For the CDR3, the DNA is TGTGCCAGTAGTGAAACAGGGTTGAGCAATCAGCCCCAGCATTTT. The V gene is TRBV6-1, the J gene TRBJ1-5, with D perhaps TRBD1 (6 bases). The CDR3 contains 15 residues. CDR1 MNHNS and CDR2 SASEGT come from the germline V gene.

The table lists this clone with a count of one. The V gene is TRBV7-2, the J gene TRBJ1-5; D remains unclear. The ends were cut back, 3 bases at V and 4 bases at J, with 7 bases in the middle. The CDR3 has 13 amino acids. The germline V gene encodes CDR1 SGHTA and CDR2 FQGNSA. The DNA for the CDR3 is TGTGCCAGCAGCTTGGGCAGAAATCAGCCCCAGCATTTT. Residues: CASSLGRNQPQHF. The full variable domain, its missing parts supplied by reference TRBV7-2 and TRBJ1-5, is GAGVSQSPSNKVTEKGKDVELRCDPISGHTALYWYRQSLGQGLEFLIYFQGNSAPDKSGLPSDRFSAERTGGSVSTLTIQRTQQEDSAVYLCASSLGRNQPQHFGDGTRLSIL.

The rearrangement links TRBV7-9 to TRBJ1-1, with unresolved D. V was shortened by 0 bases and J by 11 bases, with 13 bases between the two germline ends. CDR1 and CDR2 from the germline V gene are SEHNR and FQNEAQ (reference sequence). The CDR3 is 13 residues long. Here the CDR3 reads CASSLAVGTKAFF. As DNA, the CDR3 is TGTGCCAGCAGCTTAGCAGTCGGCACTAAGGCTTTCTTT. Full variable domain (missing parts from reference TRBV7-9 and TRBJ1-1): DTGVSQNPRHKITKRGQNVTFRCDPISEHNRLYWYRQTLGQGPEFLTYFQNEAQLEKSRLLSDRFSAERPKGSFSTLEIQRTEQGDSAMYLCASSLAVGTKAFFGQGTRLTVV.

The V call is TRBV2, the J call TRBJ2-7; TRBD1 is a possible D gene (6 bases). Germline loops: CDR1 SNHLY, CDR2 FYNNEI. Trimming cost V 6 bases and J 0 bases, with 12 bases left between them. The CDR3 spans 14 residues. This chain's CDR3 is CASRPRQASYEQYF. CDR3 bases: TGTGCCAGCAGACCACGACAGGCCTCCTACGAGCAGTACTTC. The full variable domain, completed using reference TRBV2 and TRBJ2-7, is EPEVTQTPSHQVTQMGQEVILRCVPISNHLYFYWYRQILGQKVEFLVSFYNNEISEKSEIFDDQFSVERPDGSNFTLKIRSTKLEDSAMYFCASRPRQASYEQYFGPGTRLTVT.

This chain joins TRBV13 and TRBJ1-3; 7 positions agree with TRBD1. Germline V gene sequence: CDR1 PRHDT, CDR2 FYEKMQ (reference sequence). V lost 4 bases to trimming and J lost 3 bases; unmatched junction nucleotides: 3. This CDR3 contains 14 residues. DNA for the CDR3: TGTGCCAGCAGCTCCCGACAGGGTGGAAACACCATATATTTT. It yields the protein CASSSRQGGNTIYF.

V gene TRBV28 combines with J gene TRBJ1-2; D unclear. The CDR3 runs 12 residues. Germline assignment: CDR1 MDHEN and CDR2 SYDVKM. CDR3 DNA: TGTGTCGCGAGCAGGTCGAACTATGGCTACACCTTC. It is translated as CVASRSNYGYTF.

The rearrangement joins TRBV28 to TRBJ1-5; weak D call: TRBD1 (6 bases). V was shortened by 2 bases and J by 1 base, with 21 bases between the two germline ends. Germline V lookup: CDR1 MDHEN, CDR2 SYDVKM. The CDR3 has 19 amino acids. The CDR3 sequence is CASSLPTGKGVRSNQPQHF. In DNA form, the CDR3 reads TGTGCCAGCAGTTTACCTACAGGGAAAGGGGTGCGGAGCAATCAGCCCCAGCATTTT.

The chain joins TRBV28 to TRBJ2-3, with 8 bases identical to TRBD1. The CDR3 runs to 14 residues. Germline loops: CDR1 MDHEN, CDR2 SYDVKM. V gave up 10 bases and J gave up 3 bases; unmatched junction bases: 9. The CDR3 DNA reads as TGTGCCACCGGGACAGGCCGGTTAACAGATACGCAGTATTTT. It is translated as CATGTGRLTDTQYF. Drawing the rest from reference TRBV28 and TRBJ2-3, the complete variable domain is DVKVTQSSRYLVKRTGEKVFLECVQDMDHENMFWYRQDPGLGLRLIYFSYDVKMKEKGDIPEGYSVSREKKERFSLILESASTNQTSMYLCATGTGRLTDTQYFGPGTRLTVL.

This chain joins TRBV5-1 and TRBJ2-1; D not resolved. The length of the CDR3 is 15 residues. Germline V gene sequence: CDR1 SGHRS, CDR2 YFSETQ. The V and J ends lost 4 bases and 0 bases respectively, with 11 bases between them. In DNA form, the CDR3 reads TGCGCCAGCAGCCCGACTCTTAACTCCTACAATGAGCAGTTCTTC. Protein product: CASSPTLNSYNEQFF.

The chain joins TRBV11-3 to TRBJ2-5, with 8 bases that match TRBD2. Germline V CDR1 and CDR2: SGHNT, YENEEA. With V trimmed by 0 bases and J by 5 bases, 8 bases remained unmatched. CDR3 length equals 16 residues. CDR3 in DNA: TGTGCCAGCAGCTTAGACAGCGGGAGCCCCGGGGAGACCCAGTACTTC. It is translated as CASSLDSGSPGETQYF.

The chain links TRBV6-5 to TRBJ2-5; D possibly corresponds to TRBD2 (5 bases). Per the germline V gene, CDR1 is MNHEY and CDR2 is SVGAGI. V dropped 2 bases and J dropped 5 bases, with 12 bases sitting between them. This CDR3 is built from 14 residues. CDR3 nucleotide sequence: TGTGCCAGCAGTTACCTAGCAGCTTCGGAGACCCAGTACTTC. Translated, it gives CASSYLAASETQYF.

The chain is built from TRBV11-2 and TRBJ1-5; D is undetermined. The ends were cut back, 0 bases at V and 9 bases at J, with 9 bases in the middle. The CDR3 has 13 amino acids. CDR1 is SGHAT and CDR2 is FQNNGV in the germline V gene. The CDR3 DNA reads as TGTGCCAGCAGCTTAGATCTCAGAGGGCCCCAGCATTTT. It specifies CASSLDLRGPQHF. The whole variable domain, filled in from reference TRBV11-2 and TRBJ1-5, reads EAGVAQSPRYKIIEKRQSVAFWCNPISGHATLYWYQQILGQGPKLLIQFQNNGVVDDSQLPKDRFSAERLKGVDSTLKIQPAKLEDSAVYLCASSLDLRGPQHFGDGTRLSIL.

The rearrangement joins TRBV16 to TRBJ2-1; the match to TRBD1 covers 9 bases. The J segment lost 5 bases and the V segment lost 0 bases, leaving 2 bases of the junction unmatched. Germline V gene lookup returns CDR1 KGHSY and CDR2 FQNENV. The CDR3 spans 15 residues. CDR3 DNA: TGTGCCAGCAGCCAATCTGGGACAGGGAACAATGAGCAGTTCTTC. Encoded protein: CASSQSGTGNNEQFF.

Note on this clone: Mismatch with germline at one junction end may stem from a read error. The gene calls are TRBV30 and TRBJ2-7, with D possibly being TRBD1 (5 bases). This CDR3 is 14 amino acids long. Germline V gives CDR1 GTSNPN, CDR2 SVGIG (reference sequence). This chain's CDR3 is CAWSVTGNPYEQYF. CDR3 DNA sequence: TGTGCCTGGAGTGTAACAGGCAATCCCTACGAGCAATACTTC.